Given below is one TCR beta chain in context. Its specificity is unknown. Amplification used 60 Vbeta primers and 13 Jbeta primers. Profiling relied on immunoSEQ multiplex PCR, and the TCRdb table lists in-frame clones only, not all of them. This repertoire shows 100,000 to 150,000 clones, around four fifths found once; its top ten account for over 15%. Trimming removed 6 bases from V and 2 bases from J, with 23 bases in between. Germline V gives CDR1 MDHEN, CDR2 SYDVKM. The length of the CDR3 is 17 residues. This entry belongs to a study of cytomegalovirus exposure and HLA in healthy donors. Whole-study findings and limits: No immune exposure information besides CMV serostatus was available.

Material: PBMCs. This sequence was found in a man aged 18 to 30 in good health and CMV-seropositive. The V gene is TRBV28, the J gene TRBJ2-7; a possible D gene is TRBD1 (6 bases). This CDR3 reads CASSPLGAAGTTYEQYF. For the CDR3, the DNA is TGTGCCAGCAGCCCACTCGGCGCAGCAGGGACAACCTACGAGCAGTACTTC.